The entry that follows covers one TCR beta chain sequence. Its antigen remains unidentified. This table comes from immunoSEQ multiplex PCR, and its TCRdb copy is limited to in-frame clones, with some not included. The sample lists around 120,000 clones, about 91% occurring once. The germline gives CDR1 SGHDN, CDR2 FVKESK. V lost 1 base to trimming and J lost 7 bases, with 16 bases between them. The CDR3 is made up of 15 amino acids. These data come from a study of T cell responses to AZD1222 COVID-19 vaccine. Across the study: Second-dose groups at about 4 or about 12 weeks were pooled. Study results and caveats: There were repertoire samples only from the period after the peak T cell response. Donor demographics were predominantly white British with a female majority; clonal diversity may be underestimated. Spike-specific TCR breadth rose after two AZD1222 doses, and depth rose as well.

The receptor comes from an adult in good health. The source was peripheral blood, collected on day 0 of AZD1222 vaccination. The V gene is TRBV14, the J gene TRBJ1-1; D gene uncertain. Written as DNA, the CDR3 is TGTGCCAGCAGCCAAGCCGCCGGCGGGGTAAGTGAAGCTTTCTTT. This translates into CASSQAAGGVSEAFF.